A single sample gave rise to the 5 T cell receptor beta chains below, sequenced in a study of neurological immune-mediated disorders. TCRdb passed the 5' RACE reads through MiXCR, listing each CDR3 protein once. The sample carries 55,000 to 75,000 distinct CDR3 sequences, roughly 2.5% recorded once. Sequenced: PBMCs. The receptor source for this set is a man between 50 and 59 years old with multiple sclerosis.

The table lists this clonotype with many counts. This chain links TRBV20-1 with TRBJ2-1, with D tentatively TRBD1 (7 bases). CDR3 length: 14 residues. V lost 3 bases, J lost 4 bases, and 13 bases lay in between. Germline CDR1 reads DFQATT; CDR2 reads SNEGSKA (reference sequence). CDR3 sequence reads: CSASQGGLYNEQFF. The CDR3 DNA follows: TGCAGTGCTAGCCAGGGGGGCTTATACAATGAGCAGTTCTTC.

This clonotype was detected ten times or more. The CDR3 DNA follows: TGTGCCAGCAGCTTGGTTTCCGGGCAAACCTACGAGCAGTACTTC. Translation: CASSLVSGQTYEQYF. This rearrangement joins TRBV5-5 to TRBJ2-7; D unclear. This CDR3 has 15 amino acids. The germline V gene encodes CDR1 SGHKS and CDR2 YYEKEE (reference sequence). V shed 0 bases and J shed 2 bases, with 12 bases lying between them.

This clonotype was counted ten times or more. In nucleotides, the CDR3 is TGTGCCAGCAGCGACCGGGGGCTGGGCTACACCTTC. Translation gives CASSDRGLGYTF. The gene calls are TRBV7-2 and TRBJ1-2; perhaps TRBD1 as D (6 bases). Looked up from germline, CDR1 is SGHTA and CDR2 is FQGNSA. This CDR3 region has 12 residues. Between the trimmed V and J ends, which lost 5 bases and 8 bases, there was a span of 12 bases.

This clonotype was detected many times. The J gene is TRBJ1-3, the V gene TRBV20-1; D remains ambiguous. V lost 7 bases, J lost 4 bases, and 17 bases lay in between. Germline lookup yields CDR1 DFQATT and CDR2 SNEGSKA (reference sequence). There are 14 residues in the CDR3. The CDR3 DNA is TGCAGTGTATTTATCCCCGGGAGAGGAAACACCATATATTTT. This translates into CSVFIPGRGNTIYF.

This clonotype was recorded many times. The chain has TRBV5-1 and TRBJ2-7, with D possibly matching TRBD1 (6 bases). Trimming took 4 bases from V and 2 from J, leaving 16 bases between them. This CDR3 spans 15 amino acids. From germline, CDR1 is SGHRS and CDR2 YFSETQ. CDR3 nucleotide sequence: TGCGCCAGCAGCCCGGTTGGGGGCCTAACCTACGAGCAGTACTTC. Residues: CASSPVGGLTYEQYF. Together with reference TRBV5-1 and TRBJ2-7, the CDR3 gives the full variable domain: KAGVTQTPRYLIKTRGQQVTLSCSPISGHRSVSWYQQTPGQGLQFLFEYFSETQRNKGNFPGRFSGRQFSNSRSEMNVSTLELGDSALYLCASSPVGGLTYEQYFGPGTRLTVT.